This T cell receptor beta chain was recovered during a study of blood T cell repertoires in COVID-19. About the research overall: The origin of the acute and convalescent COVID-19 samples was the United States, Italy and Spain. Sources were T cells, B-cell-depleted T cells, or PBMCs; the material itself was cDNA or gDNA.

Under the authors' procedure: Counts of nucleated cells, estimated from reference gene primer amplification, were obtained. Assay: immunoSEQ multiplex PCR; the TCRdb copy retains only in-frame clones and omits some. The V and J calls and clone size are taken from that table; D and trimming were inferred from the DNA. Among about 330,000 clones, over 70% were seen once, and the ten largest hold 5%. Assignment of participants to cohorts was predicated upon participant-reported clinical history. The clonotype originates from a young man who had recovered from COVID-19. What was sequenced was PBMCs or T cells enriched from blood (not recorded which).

In DNA form, the CDR3 reads TGCGCCAGCAGGGCACCGGGACAGAGCTACGAGCAGTACTTC. Translated: CASRAPGQSYEQYF. The V call is TRBV5-1, the J call TRBJ2-7, with TRBD1 identical over 7 bases. The V gene end was trimmed by 5 bases and the J gene end by 3 bases; junction bases not matched to a gene: 8. Germline V gene lookup returns CDR1 SGHRS and CDR2 YFSETQ. CDR3 length: 14 amino acids.